These 23 T cell receptor beta chains came from one sample sequenced in a study of T cell changes during pregnancy in multiple sclerosis. Assay used: immunoSEQ multiplex PCR; TCRdb lists only in-frame clones, some missing. The profile shows 30,000 or so clones, roughly 90% of them singletons. Sequencing used CD4+ T cells from peripheral blood mononuclear cells, obtained in the second trimester of pregnancy. These TCRs come from a female donor in good health, enrolled as a control in a pregnancy study.

This clone was counted a few times. The rearrangement uses TRBV5-1 and TRBJ1-3, with 7 bases identical to TRBD1. With V trimmed by 0 bases and J by 3 bases, 3 bases remained unmatched. The germline gives CDR1 SGHRS, CDR2 YFSETQ. The CDR3 has 15 amino acids. CDR3 bases: TGCGCCAGCAGCTTGGAGGGGGCGTATGGAAACACCATATATTTT. Translated: CASSLEGAYGNTIYF.

The CDR3 here is CASSANMNTEAFF. The CDR3 bases are TGTGCCAGCAGCGCTAATATGAACACTGAAGCTTTCTTT. J is TRBJ1-1 and V is TRBV9; D is uncertain. The germline gives CDR1 SGDLS, CDR2 YYNGEE. There are 13 residues in the CDR3. Trimming left V 3 bases short and J 0 bases short, with 6 bases between.

The CDR3 loop is CAWSEHRNTEAFF. For the CDR3, the DNA is TGTGCCTGGAGTGAACACCGGAACACTGAAGCTTTCTTT. This chain uses TRBV30 with TRBJ1-1; D gene unclear. Trimming removed 1 base from V and 1 base from J, with 7 bases in between. CDR1 is GTSNPN and CDR2 is SVGIG in the germline V gene (reference sequence). This CDR3 is built from 13 residues.

The chain uses TRBV7-2 and TRBJ2-3; 7 bases match TRBD2. The CDR3 totals 15 residues. From germline, CDR1 is SGHTA and CDR2 FQGNSA. V shed 3 bases and J 0 bases; nucleotides not matched to a gene: 3. CDR3 protein: CASSLPSGSTDTQYF. The CDR3 nucleotides are TGTGCCAGCAGCTTGCCTAGCGGTAGCACAGATACGCAGTATTTT.

The rearrangement joins TRBV4-3 to TRBJ1-2; the D gene is possibly TRBD1 (5 bases). With 0 bases removed from V and 4 bases from J, the gap between germline ends came to 15 bases. CDR1 is LGHNA, CDR2 YSLEER, per germline. This CDR3 contains 16 residues. CDR3: CASSQDLGQGTYGYTF. CDR3 coding DNA: TGCGCCAGCAGCCAAGATCTGGGGCAGGGAACCTATGGCTACACCTTC.

As for this clone: The junction departs from the called germline gene at one end, perhaps through a read error. This chain links TRBV15 with TRBJ1-5; D is undetermined. This CDR3 region has 14 residues. Per germline, CDR1 LNHNV and CDR2 YYDKDF (reference sequence). CDR3 DNA: TGTGCCACCAGCGGAGATTATCTTAATCAGCCCCAGCATTTT. It is translated as CATSGDYLNQPQHF.

The chain joins TRBV18 to TRBJ1-3, with a tentative D call TRBD1 (6 bases). From germline, CDR1 is KGHSH and CDR2 LQKENI. This CDR3 has 17 residues. The ends were cut back, 0 bases at V and 1 base at J, with 13 bases in the middle. The CDR3 spells CASSPPNRVASGNTIYF. The CDR3 region has the DNA TGTGCCAGCTCACCACCGAACAGGGTGGCGTCTGGAAACACCATATATTTT.

The chain links TRBV5-6 to TRBJ2-7, with D perhaps TRBD2 (5 bases). CDR1 and CDR2 (germline): SGHDT, YYEEEE. The CDR3 contains 15 residues. Trimming took off 3 bases at V and 5 bases at J, with 18 bases between the two ends. The CDR3 is CASSWVPGSADEQYF. The CDR3, as DNA: TGTGCCAGCAGCTGGGTCCCGGGGTCTGCAGACGAGCAGTACTTC.

Remarks on this clone: One end of the junction varies from germline; a read error may be responsible. The V gene is TRBV5-1, the J gene TRBJ1-1, with a tentative D call TRBD1 (5 bases). This CDR3 region has 14 residues. Germline-derived CDR1 and CDR2 are SGHRS and YFSETQ. The CDR3 DNA sequence: TGCGCCAGCAGCTTAAACTCAGGGAACCCTGAAGCTTTCTTT. Amino acids: CASSLNSGNPEAFF.

This chain uses TRBV7-6 with TRBJ2-1; 10 nucleotides align to TRBD2. V gave up 4 bases and J gave up 4 bases; unmatched junction bases: 4. The CDR3 has 15 amino acids. Per the germline V gene, CDR1 is SGHVS and CDR2 is FNYEAQ. CDR3 sequence (DNA): TGTGCCAGCAGCTCCACTAGCGGGGAATACAATGAGCAGTTCTTC. It yields the protein CASSSTSGEYNEQFF.

V usage is TRBV19 and J usage is TRBJ2-1, with D unclear. This CDR3 has 11 residues. Germline-derived CDR1 and CDR2 are LNHDA and SQIVND (reference sequence). Trimming pared 3 bases from V and 7 bases from J, leaving 4 bases between. Here the CDR3 DNA reads TGTGCCAGTAGTATCTTTAATGAGCAGTTCTTC. It codes for CASSIFNEQFF.

This clone was seen just once. The chain uses TRBV30 and TRBJ2-5; the D is unclear. This CDR3 has 12 residues. The germline V gene has CDR1 GTSNPN and CDR2 SVGIG (reference sequence). The germline V and J ends were trimmed by 1 base and 5 bases, with 8 bases remaining between them. The CDR3, as DNA: TGTGCCTGGAGTGCCTCCGGGGAGACCCAGTACTTC. This codes for CAWSASGETQYF.

The chain employs TRBV6-5 and TRBJ2-3; D not certain. This CDR3 comprises 15 residues. Per the germline V gene, CDR1 is MNHEY and CDR2 is SVGAGI. Trimming shortened V by 5 bases and J by 0 bases, and 12 bases separated the two germline ends. The CDR3 loop is CASSLLVTSTDTQYF. CDR3 bases: TGTGCCAGCAGTCTCCTAGTGACTAGCACAGATACGCAGTATTTT.

The chain employs TRBV7-2 and TRBJ2-3; D may be TRBD2 (6 bases). The CDR3 loop spans 13 amino acids. CDR1 and CDR2 from the germline V gene are SGHTA and FQGNSA. The V end lost 7 bases, the J end lost 5 bases, and 13 bases lay between the germline ends. CDR3 region: CASTPGEKDTQYF. The DNA of the CDR3 is TGTGCCAGCACCCCGGGGGAAAAAGATACGCAGTATTTT.

The chain links TRBV4-1 to TRBJ2-5; the match to TRBD2 covers 9 bases. This CDR3 has 17 residues. CDR1 and CDR2 (germline): MGHRA, YSYEKL. V lost 2 bases to trimming and J lost 5 bases; unmatched junction nucleotides: 12. Written as DNA, the CDR3 is TGCGCCAGCAGCCAAAGGGACAGCCTAAGCGGGGGGGAGACCCAGTACTTC. It specifies CASSQRDSLSGGETQYF.

The V and J genes are TRBV7-8 and TRBJ1-2; no firm D call. The germline CDR1 and CDR2 sequences are SGHVS and FQNEAQ. CDR3 length: 12 residues. Trimming removed 2 bases from V and 5 bases from J, with 6 bases in between. DNA of the CDR3: TGTGCCAGCAGCTTATGGAGTTATGGCTACACCTTC. Translation gives CASSLWSYGYTF.

The V call is TRBV19, the J call TRBJ1-1, with a tentative D call TRBD1 (6 bases). Trimming took off 5 bases at V and 4 bases at J, with 23 bases between the two ends. The CDR3 runs 17 residues. Germline CDR1 LNHDA, CDR2 SQIVND (reference sequence). The CDR3 DNA is TGTGCCAGTAGTCTCCGCTGGGCAGGGGAGGGTAGCACTGAAGCTTTCTTT. As protein: CASSLRWAGEGSTEAFF.

In the case of this clone: An end of the junction does not agree with germline; a read error may underlie this. The V call is TRBV5-1, the J call TRBJ2-2; tentatively, D is TRBD1 (5 bases). Germline V CDR1 and CDR2: SGHRS, YFSETQ. CDR3 length equals 16 residues. CDR3 in amino acids: CASGFGRQGFTGELFF. The CDR3 DNA sequence: TGCGCCAGCGGCTTTGGGCGCCAGGGATTCACCGGGGAGCTGTTTTTT.

The rearrangement uses TRBV19 and TRBJ1-5; D gene uncertain. Trimming stripped 6 bases from V and 4 bases from J, with 7 bases between. The CDR3 has 12 residues. Germline assignment: CDR1 LNHDA and CDR2 SQIVND (reference sequence). The CDR3: CASRGRNQPQHF. The CDR3, as DNA: TGTGCCAGTAGGGGCAGGAATCAGCCCCAGCATTTT.

This clone was picked up one time. The genes are TRBV27 and TRBJ2-7; tentative D call: TRBD2 (7 bases). The CDR3 covers 14 residues. V was clipped by 7 bases and J by 6 bases, with 19 bases between them. Germline CDR1 MNHEY, CDR2 SMNVEV (reference sequence). The CDR3 DNA follows: TGTGCCAGCACTCTCCGAGGGGGAGGGGTCGAGCAGTACTTC. Its protein is CASTLRGGGVEQYF.

A few counts support this clone. The chain couples TRBV4-1 to TRBJ2-2, with TRBD2 matching 8 bases. The junction had 5 bases not matched to a gene; V was cut back by 0 bases and J by 2 bases. CDR1 is MGHRA and CDR2 is YSYEKL in the germline V gene. The CDR3 runs to 17 residues. Here the CDR3 reads CASSQDTSGSNTGELFF. The DNA of the CDR3 is TGCGCCAGCAGCCAAGATACGAGCGGGAGCAACACCGGGGAGCTGTTTTTT.

This clone was recorded once. V gene TRBV7-2 combines with J gene TRBJ2-5; 10 bases agree with TRBD2. The CDR3 spans 16 residues. Losses at the gene ends were 4 bases for V and 1 base for J; bases not matched to a gene: 6. The V gene's germline CDR1 is SGHTA and CDR2 FQGNSA. CDR3 residues: CASSSGIAGGQETQYF. CDR3 coding DNA: TGTGCCAGCAGCTCGGGTATAGCGGGGGGCCAAGAGACCCAGTACTTC.

The chain is built from TRBV5-6 and TRBJ1-2, with D possibly being TRBD1 (5 bases). The CDR3 contains 15 residues. The V end was cut by 5 bases, the J end by 7 bases, with 21 bases between. Germline CDR1 and CDR2: SGHDT and YYEEEE. The CDR3 DNA sequence: TGTGCCAGCAGTCCGCGGGCCCAGGGAGGCTCTGGCTACACCTTC. It is translated as CASSPRAQGGSGYTF.